The rows below give T cell receptor beta chains drawn from one sample of a study of Ad26.COV2.S vaccination and SARS-CoV-2 variants. Repertoires were generated with immunoSEQ multiplex PCR, while TCRdb's copy carries only in-frame clones and drops some. The sample includes hundreds of thousands of clones, 80% to 90% of them seen just once. The material was peripheral blood, obtained in a trial of Ad26.COV2.S vaccine versus placebo. These receptors were taken from a person between 18 and 65 years old who received the Ad26.COV2.S COVID-19 vaccine or a placebo. Each CDR3 is given with its conserved first and last residue. The order of the fields is V gene, D gene, J gene, clone size, CDR3 protein, CDR3 DNA. D genes are given only for firm matches. Some rows mark clone size as missing; the rest say once, few, many or name a class of expanded clone.

>TRBV9|-|TRBJ2-3|-
CASSVDLGTDTQYF
TGTGCCAGCAGCGTCGACCTGGGCACAGATACGCAGTATTTT
>TRBV7-2|TRBD1|TRBJ2-7|-
CASSLGDQGVYEQYF
TGTGCCAGCAGCTTAGGAGATCAGGGGGTCTACGAGCAGTACTTC
>TRBV18|-|TRBJ2-2|-
CASSPRREGSGELFF
TGTGCCAGCTCACCAAGGAGGGAAGGTTCCGGGGAGCTGTTTTTT
>TRBV6-5|-|TRBJ2-4|-
CASSPPQGRIQYF
TGTGCCAGCAGTCCCCCACAGGGCAGGATTCAGTACTTC
>TRBV9|-|TRBJ2-7|-
CASSVGDRAYEQYF
TGTGCCAGCAGCGTAGGGGACCGAGCCTACGAGCAGTACTTC
>TRBV5-1|-|TRBJ1-5|few
CASSLDGDQPQHF
TGCGCCAGCAGCTTGGATGGGGATCAGCCCCAGCATTTT
>TRBV3-1/TRBV3-2|-|TRBJ2-3|-
CASSHAPSSTDTQYF
TGTGCCAGCAGCCACGCCCCGAGCAGCACAGATACGCAGTATTTT
>TRBV28|-|TRBJ2-5|-
CASSILGETQYF
TGTGCCAGCAGTATATTAGGGGAGACCCAGTACTTC
>TRBV12-3/TRBV12-4|-|TRBJ2-1|once
CASSDDPYNEQFF
TGTGCCAGCAGTGACGACCCTTACAATGAGCAGTTCTTC
>TRBV10-3|TRBD1|TRBJ1-4|-
CAISGTGGTNEKLFF
TGTGCCATCAGTGGGACAGGGGGGACTAATGAAAAACTGTTTTTT
>TRBV15|-|TRBJ2-3|-
CATSRQVRQGLTDTQYF
TGTGCCACCAGCAGACAAGTTCGACAGGGACTAACAGATACGCAGTATTTT
>TRBV4-2|-|TRBJ2-1|-
CASSHGDSYNEQFF
TGTGCCAGCAGCCACGGAGACAGTTACAATGAGCAGTTCTTC
>TRBV29-1|-|TRBJ1-1|few
CSVDGKGEAFF
TGCAGCGTTGATGGAAAAGGAGAAGCTTTCTTT